This entry concerns a single TCR beta chain. The CDR3 sequence is 14 residues long. V dropped 0 bases and J dropped 3 bases, with 11 bases sitting between them. The germline V gene has CDR1 GTSNPN and CDR2 SVGIG (reference sequence). The sample is drawn from a study of blood T cell repertoires in COVID-19. For the study at large: Sample material is recorded as cDNA or gDNA derived from T cells, B-cell-depleted T cells, or PBMCs.

Sequencing used immunoSEQ multiplex PCR; TCRdb keeps in-frame clones, though not all of them. The sample records hundreds of thousands of clones, about nine tenths being singletons. The rearrangement links TRBV30 to TRBJ1-2; D is perhaps TRBD1 (6 bases). This clonotype originated in a woman aged 55-69 years who had recovered from COVID-19. Material: PBMCs or T cells enriched from blood (not recorded which). CDR3 DNA: TGTGCCTGGAGTGTAACCGGGACATACTATGGCTACACCTTC. Its translation: CAWSVTGTYYGYTF.